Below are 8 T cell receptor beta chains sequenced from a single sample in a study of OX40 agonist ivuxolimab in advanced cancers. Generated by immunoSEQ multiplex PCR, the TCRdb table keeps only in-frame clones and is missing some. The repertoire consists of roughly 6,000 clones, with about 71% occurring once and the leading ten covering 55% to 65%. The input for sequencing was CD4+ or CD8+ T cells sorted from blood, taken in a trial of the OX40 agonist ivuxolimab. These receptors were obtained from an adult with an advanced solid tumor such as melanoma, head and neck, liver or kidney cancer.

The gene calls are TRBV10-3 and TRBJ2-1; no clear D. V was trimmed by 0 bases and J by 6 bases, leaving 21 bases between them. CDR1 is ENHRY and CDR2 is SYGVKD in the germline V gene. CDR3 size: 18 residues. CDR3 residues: CAISESLSRMMSSNEQFF. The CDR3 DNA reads TGTGCCATCAGTGAGTCGCTGTCTAGGATGATGTCGTCCAATGAGCAGTTCTTC.

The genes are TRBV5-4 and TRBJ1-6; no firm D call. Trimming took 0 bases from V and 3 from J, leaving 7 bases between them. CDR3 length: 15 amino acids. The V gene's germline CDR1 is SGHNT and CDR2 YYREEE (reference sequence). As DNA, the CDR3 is TGTGCCAGCAGCTTGGAGGCCATCTATAATTCACCCCTCCACTTT. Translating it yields CASSLEAIYNSPLHF. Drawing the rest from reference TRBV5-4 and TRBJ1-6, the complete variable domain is ETGVTQSPTHLIKTRGQQVTLRCSSQSGHNTVSWYQQALGQGPQFIFQYYREEENGRGNFPPRFSGLQFPNYSSELNVNALELDDSALYLCASSLEAIYNSPLHFGNGTRLTVT.

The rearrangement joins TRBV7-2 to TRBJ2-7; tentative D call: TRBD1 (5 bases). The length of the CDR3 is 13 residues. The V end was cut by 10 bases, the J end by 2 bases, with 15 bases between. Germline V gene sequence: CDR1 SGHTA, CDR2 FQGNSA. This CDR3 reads CATLRTGAYEQYF. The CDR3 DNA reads TGTGCCACTCTCCGTACAGGAGCCTACGAGCAGTACTTC.

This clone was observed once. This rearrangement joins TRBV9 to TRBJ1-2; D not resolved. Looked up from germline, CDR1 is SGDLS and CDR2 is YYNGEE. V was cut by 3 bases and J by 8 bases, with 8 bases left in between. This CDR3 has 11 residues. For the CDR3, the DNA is TGTGCCAGCAGCGCTCTCCGAGGCTACACCTTC. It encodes CASSALRGYTF.

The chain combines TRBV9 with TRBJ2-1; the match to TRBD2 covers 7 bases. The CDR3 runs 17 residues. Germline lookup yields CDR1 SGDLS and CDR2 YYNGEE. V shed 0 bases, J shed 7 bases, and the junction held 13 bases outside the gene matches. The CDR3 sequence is CASSVDPRPHGGNEQFF. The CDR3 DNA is TGTGCCAGCAGCGTAGATCCAAGACCCCACGGGGGGAATGAGCAGTTCTTC.

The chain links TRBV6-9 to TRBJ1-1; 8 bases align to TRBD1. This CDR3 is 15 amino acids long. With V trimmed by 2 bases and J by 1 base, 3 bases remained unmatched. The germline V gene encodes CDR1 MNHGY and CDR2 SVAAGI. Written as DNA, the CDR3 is TGTGCCAGCAGTTATACCGGACAGGGGAACACTGAAGCTTTCTTT. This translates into CASSYTGQGNTEAFF.

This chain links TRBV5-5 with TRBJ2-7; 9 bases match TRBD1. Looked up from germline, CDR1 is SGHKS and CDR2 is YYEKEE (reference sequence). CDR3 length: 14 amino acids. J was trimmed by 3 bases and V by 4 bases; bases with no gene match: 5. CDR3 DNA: TGTGCCAGCAGCGACCCGGGACAGGGCTACGAGCAGTACTTC. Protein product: CASSDPGQGYEQYF.

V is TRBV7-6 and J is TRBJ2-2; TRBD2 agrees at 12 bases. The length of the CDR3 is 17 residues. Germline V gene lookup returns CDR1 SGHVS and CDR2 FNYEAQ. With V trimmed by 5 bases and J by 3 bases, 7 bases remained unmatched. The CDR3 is CASSPGLAGIYTGELFF. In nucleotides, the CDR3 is TGTGCCAGCAGCCCCGGACTAGCGGGGATTTACACCGGGGAGCTGTTTTTT. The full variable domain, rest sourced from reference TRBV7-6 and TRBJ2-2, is GAGVSQSPRYKVTKRGQDVALRCDPISGHVSLYWYRQALGQGPEFLTYFNYEAQQDKSGLPNDRFSAERPEGSISTLTIQRTEQRDSAMYRCASSPGLAGIYTGELFFGEGSRLTVL.